This T cell receptor (beta chain) was sequenced during a study of OX40 agonist ivuxolimab in advanced cancers. Whole-study findings and limits: In a subset of nonresponders, normalized T-cell clonal expansion was also low.

Concerning this clone: As yet, its antigen is unknown.

Germline CDR1 is MDHEN and CDR2 is SYDVKM. V was trimmed by 8 bases and J by 2 bases, leaving 15 bases between them. The CDR3 has 14 residues. Using immunoSEQ multiplex PCR, the repertoire was profiled, and TCRdb retains in-frame clones only, with some absent. Of 20,000 to 25,000 clones listed, just under 75% are singletons. This clonotype was sampled from an adult with an advanced solid tumor such as melanoma, head and neck, liver or kidney cancer. This sample comprised CD4+ or CD8+ T cells sorted from blood, obtained in a trial of the OX40 agonist ivuxolimab. The rearrangement uses TRBV28 and TRBJ1-2; D is unclear. The CDR3 coding sequence is TGTGCCAGCGCCACGGGAGGCGCGAACTATGGCTACACCTTC. It is translated as CASATGGANYGYTF.